This T cell receptor beta chain is drawn from a study of blood T cell repertoires in COVID-19. Looking at the study overall: The origin of the acute and convalescent COVID-19 samples was the United States, Italy and Spain. In each case, the material was cDNA or gDNA derived from T cells, B-cell-depleted T cells, or PBMCs.

V lost 6 bases and J lost 9, with 21 bases in between. In germline, CDR1 is MNHEY, CDR2 SMNVEV (reference sequence). The length of the CDR3 is 15 residues. Authors' methods: Estimates of nucleated cell counts were drawn from the amplification of reference gene primers. Some clones are missing from TCRdb's copy, which holds only in-frame ones; the method was immunoSEQ multiplex PCR. V, J and clone size derive from that table, while D and trimming were established from the DNA sequence. The sample holds tens of thousands of clones, 91% seen once. The chain is built from TRBV27 and TRBJ1-5; TRBD1 might be the D (6 bases). Source material: peripheral blood. This receptor was obtained from a man between 60 and 75 years old with acute or convalescent COVID-19. The CDR3 DNA reads as TGTGCCAGCAGAGCCGCAGGGGACGCCAATGGGCCCCAGCATTTT. It is translated as CASRAAGDANGPQHF.